This T cell receptor (beta chain) was documented in a study of blood T cell repertoires in COVID-19. Study summary: Spain, Italy and the United States supplied samples that represented acute and convalescent COVID-19. The analysed material was cDNA or gDNA that came from T cells, B-cell-depleted T cells, or PBMCs.

Per the original data handling: Amplification of reference gene primers was used by the study to estimate nucleated cell counts. TCRdb's copy holds only in-frame clones and misses some; the assay was immunoSEQ multiplex PCR. From that table come the V and J calls and clone size; the DNA was used to work out D and trimming. The sample carries about 36,000 clones, 85% recorded once. The CDR3 consists of 17 residues. Trimming cost V 7 bases and J 3 bases, with 22 bases left between them. The germline V gene encodes CDR1 SGHTA and CDR2 FQGNSA. The source is a human donor in a cohort sampled during active COVID-19. Sequences were obtained from peripheral blood. This chain joins TRBV7-2 and TRBJ2-1; D may be TRBD1 (5 bases). The CDR3 region is CASTKGLRQGIYNEQFF. The CDR3 DNA is TGTGCCAGCACGAAGGGGCTACGTCAGGGAATCTACAATGAGCAGTTCTTC.